This entry lists 32 T cell receptor beta chains sequenced from one sample in a study of control samples from healthy donors and cancer patients. Profiling relied on immunoSEQ multiplex PCR, and the TCRdb table lists in-frame clones only, not all of them. The data contain roughly 100,000 clones, about 86% of them singletons. The sample consisted of blood. The receptor set was obtained from a woman aged 45-65 years in good health.

The V and J genes are TRBV28 and TRBJ2-7, with TRBD2 identical over 12 bases. With 7 bases clipped from V and 7 bases from J, the junction kept 14 bases outside the gene matches. Germline loops: CDR1 MDHEN, CDR2 SYDVKM. This CDR3 comprises 16 residues. In DNA, the CDR3 is TGTGCCAGCACCGCTAGGAGGCTAGCGGGAGGGAGGGAGCAGTACTTC. It specifies CASTARRLAGGREQYF.

This clone has a single count. This chain joins TRBV5-1 and TRBJ2-7; 9 bases match TRBD1. CDR3 length: 12 amino acids. Germline V gene data show CDR1 as SGHRS and CDR2 as YFSETQ. Trimming at V came to 2 bases and at J to 6 bases, leaving 0 bases not matched to a gene. This CDR3 reads CASSLQGAEQYF. The DNA of the CDR3 is TGCGCCAGCAGCTTACAGGGGGCCGAGCAGTACTTC.

The sample holds a few counts of this clone. V gene TRBV11-2 combines with J gene TRBJ2-1; unclear D gene. The CDR3 is 13 amino acids. Trimming removed 0 bases at V and 5 bases at J, with 5 bases between. Germline assignment: CDR1 SGHAT and CDR2 FQNNGV. This CDR3 is CASSLDRDNEQFF. As DNA, the CDR3 is TGTGCCAGCAGCTTAGATCGAGACAATGAGCAGTTCTTC.

This clone was seen once. The chain carries TRBV29-1 and TRBJ2-1; 7 positions match TRBD2. Losses at the gene ends were 5 bases for V and 3 bases for J; bases not matched to a gene: 10. Germline V gives CDR1 SQVTM, CDR2 ANQGSEA. The CDR3 runs to 15 residues. DNA for the CDR3: TGCAGCGTTCTGCTAGCGGTGGGGGTCTACAATGAGCAGTTCTTC. It specifies CSVLLAVGVYNEQFF.

This chain joins TRBV5-1 and TRBJ1-6; D remains ambiguous. CDR3 size: 14 residues. Germline V CDR1 and CDR2: SGHRS, YFSETQ. V was cut by 3 bases and J by 10 bases, with 14 bases left in between. Here the CDR3 DNA reads TGCGCCAGCAGCTCGGAGGCAGGCGAATCACCCCTCCACTTT. This gives the protein CASSSEAGESPLHF.

This CDR3 reads CASSRNPGQGQETQYF. CDR3 coding DNA: TGTGCCAGCAGCAGGAATCCGGGACAGGGGCAAGAGACCCAGTACTTC. This rearrangement joins TRBV5-8 to TRBJ2-5; 10 bases align to TRBD1. In germline, CDR1 is SGHTS, CDR2 YDEGEE. CDR3 size: 16 residues. V gave up 4 bases and J gave up 2 bases; unmatched junction bases: 8.

This sequence joins TRBV19 and TRBJ2-1; 10 nucleotides align to TRBD1. Germline CDR1 LNHDA, CDR2 SQIVND (reference sequence). CDR3 size: 15 residues. The junction had 4 bases not matched to a gene; V was cut back by 3 bases and J by 5 bases. CDR3 region: CASSIDRGLNNEQFF. The DNA for the CDR3 is TGTGCCAGTAGTATTGACAGGGGGCTAAACAATGAGCAGTTCTTC.

The rearrangement joins TRBV6-7 to TRBJ1-3; 8 bases line up with TRBD1. TRBV6-7 has ORF status, its function being uncertain. The CDR3 is 16 residues long. V lost 1 base to trimming and J lost 2 bases; unmatched junction nucleotides: 4. The DNA for the CDR3 is TGTGCCAGCAGTTACTGGACAGGGTTTGCTGGAAACACCATATATTTT. Translating gives CASSYWTGFAGNTIYF.

V usage is TRBV5-1 and J usage is TRBJ2-3; TRBD2 aligns across 14 bases. V gave up 4 bases and J gave up 2 bases; unmatched junction bases: 6. In germline, CDR1 is SGHRS, CDR2 YFSETQ. The CDR3 is made up of 17 amino acids. CDR3 sequence (DNA): TGCGCCAGCAGCCCCGGACTAGCGGGGGGCATCACAGATACGCAGTATTTT. It is translated as CASSPGLAGGITDTQYF. Drawing the rest from reference TRBV5-1 and TRBJ2-3, the complete variable domain is KAGVTQTPRYLIKTRGQQVTLSCSPISGHRSVSWYQQTPGQGLQFLFEYFSETQRNKGNFPGRFSGRQFSNSRSEMNVSTLELGDSALYLCASSPGLAGGITDTQYFGPGTRLTVL.

The rearrangement links TRBV15 to TRBJ1-5; D is uncertain. The germline gives CDR1 LNHNV, CDR2 YYDKDF (reference sequence). Trimming cost V 3 bases and J 7 bases, with 10 bases left between them. The CDR3 has 13 residues. CDR3 in amino acids: CATSSPGLQPQHF. The CDR3 DNA is TGTGCCACCAGCAGCCCTGGATTGCAGCCCCAGCATTTT.

This rearrangement joins TRBV18 to TRBJ2-5, with D perhaps matching TRBD2 (5 bases). The CDR3 is 14 residues long. V was shortened by 1 base and J by 0 bases, with 6 bases between the two germline ends. Germline CDR1 KGHSH, CDR2 LQKENI. The CDR3 nucleotides read TGTGCCAGCTCACCACGAGGGAACCAAGAGACCCAGTACTTC. Translation: CASSPRGNQETQYF.

The chain has TRBV6-5 and TRBJ2-5; D is unresolved. Germline loops: CDR1 MNHEY, CDR2 SVGAGI. The V end was cut by 4 bases, the J end by 4 bases, with 13 bases between. The CDR3 sequence is 14 residues long. This CDR3 is CASSSQTRTETQYF. The CDR3 region has the DNA TGTGCCAGCAGTTCCCAGACGCGGACAGAGACCCAGTACTTC.

The CDR3 sequence: CASSFRQGRTFF. Written as DNA, the CDR3 is TGTGCCAGCAGTTTCCGACAGGGTCGGACTTTCTTT. V and J are TRBV28 and TRBJ1-1; TRBD1 matches at 7 bases. With 3 bases clipped from V and 12 bases from J, the junction kept 7 bases outside the gene matches. CDR3 length: 12 amino acids. Looked up from germline, CDR1 is MDHEN and CDR2 is SYDVKM.

The gene calls are TRBV25-1 and TRBJ1-4, with D unclear. Germline-derived CDR1 and CDR2 are MGHDK and SYGVNS. This CDR3 is built from 16 residues. Trimming took 1 base from V and 0 from J, leaving 9 bases between them. For the CDR3, the DNA is TGTGCCAGCAGTGAATCCTGGGCACCAACTAATGAAAAACTGTTTTTT. Its translation is CASSESWAPTNEKLFF.

The chain combines TRBV4-1 with TRBJ1-2; 7 nucleotides match TRBD1. CDR3 size: 14 residues. V dropped 0 bases and J dropped 3; count of bases not matched to a gene: 1. CDR1 MGHRA and CDR2 YSYEKL come from the germline V gene. The CDR3 nucleotides are TGCGCCAGCAGCCAAGATGACAGGGACTATGGCTACACCTTC. It is translated as CASSQDDRDYGYTF.

This sequence joins TRBV9 and TRBJ2-2, with TRBD1 matching 9 bases. V shed 4 bases, J shed 4 bases, and the junction held 8 bases outside the gene matches. The CDR3 contains 16 residues. Germline lookup yields CDR1 SGDLS and CDR2 YYNGEE. The CDR3 DNA is TGTGCCAGCAGCCCCTTCCGGGACAGGGTCACCGGGGAGCTGTTTTTT. Protein: CASSPFRDRVTGELFF. Combining the CDR3 with reference TRBV9 and TRBJ2-2 gives the whole variable domain DSGVTQTPKHLITATGQRVTLRCSPRSGDLSVYWYQQSLDQGLQFLIQYYNGEERAKGNILERFSAQQFPDLHSELNLSSLELGDSALYFCASSPFRDRVTGELFFGEGSRLTVL.

This clone was counted between two and nine times. This sequence joins TRBV7-2 and TRBJ1-5; 9 bases map to TRBD1. Per the germline V gene, CDR1 is SGHTA and CDR2 is FQGNSA. Trimming took 5 bases from V and 8 from J; bases not matched to a gene: 10. The CDR3 is made up of 15 amino acids. CDR3 residues: CASSPGTGMLEPQHF. For the CDR3, the DNA is TGTGCCAGCAGCCCCGGGACAGGGATGTTGGAGCCCCAGCATTTT.

This chain links TRBV6-2 or TRBV6-3 with TRBJ1-4; 8 bases agree with TRBD1. CDR3 length equals 16 residues. The trim removed 4 bases at V and 1 base at J, leaving 5 bases unmatched. Germline V gives CDR1 MNHEY, CDR2 SVGEGT. The CDR3 reads CASSSPGQETNEKLFF. CDR3 coding DNA: TGTGCCAGCAGTTCTCCGGGACAGGAAACTAATGAAAAACTGTTTTTT.

The V gene is TRBV24-1, the J gene TRBJ2-1; D unresolved. V lost 3 bases and J lost 8, with 10 bases in between. The CDR3 extends over 13 amino acids. The germline V gene has CDR1 KGHDR and CDR2 SFDVKD. The CDR3 DNA reads as TGTGCCACCAGTGATCTCCTTAGGGATGAGCAGTTCTTC. Translation: CATSDLLRDEQFF.

This clone was counted between two and nine times. The chain combines TRBV27 with TRBJ1-2, with TRBD1 matching over 7 bases. The junction had 5 bases not matched to a gene; V was cut back by 6 bases and J by 4 bases. Germline V gene data show CDR1 as MNHEY and CDR2 as SMNVEV (reference sequence). This CDR3 has 13 amino acids. The CDR3 coding sequence is TGTGCCAGCAGCCCGGACAGGTTCTATGGCTACACCTTC. This sequence encodes CASSPDRFYGYTF.

The V gene is TRBV19, the J gene TRBJ2-7, with 11 bases that match TRBD2. CDR1 is LNHDA, CDR2 SQIVND, per germline (reference sequence). The ends lost 6 bases at V and 1 base at J; junction bases unmatched: 2. The length of the CDR3 is 14 residues. In nucleotides, the CDR3 is TGTGCCAGTAGGGGACTAGCGGATTCCTACGAGCAGTACTTC. This gives the protein CASRGLADSYEQYF. Drawing the rest from reference TRBV19 and TRBJ2-7, the complete variable domain is DGGITQSPKYLFRKEGQNVTLSCEQNLNHDAMYWYRQDPGQGLRLIYYSQIVNDFQKGDIAEGYSVSREKKESFPLTVTSAQKNPTAFYLCASRGLADSYEQYFGPGTRLTVT.

This chain joins TRBV28 and TRBJ2-3; D possibly uses TRBD1 or TRBD2 (6 bases each). This CDR3 spans 15 amino acids. With 2 bases removed from V and 1 base from J, the gap between germline ends came to 10 bases. The germline gives CDR1 MDHEN, CDR2 SYDVKM. Here the CDR3 reads CASSLGGLGTDTQYF. The CDR3 DNA reads TGTGCCAGCAGTTTAGGGGGGCTGGGCACAGATACGCAGTATTTT.

The rearrangement links TRBV2 to TRBJ2-1; 11 positions match TRBD1. Germline V gene sequence: CDR1 SNHLY, CDR2 FYNNEI. The CDR3 consists of 17 residues. J was trimmed by 4 bases and V by 5 bases; bases with no gene match: 10. CDR3 residues: CASSSPGQGVFYNEQFF. CDR3 nucleotide sequence: TGTGCCAGCAGTAGCCCGGGACAGGGGGTTTTTTACAATGAGCAGTTCTTC.

The rearrangement joins TRBV19 to TRBJ2-7; 8 positions agree with TRBD1. This CDR3 is built from 14 residues. The trim removed 2 bases at V and 5 bases at J, leaving 5 bases unmatched. The V gene's germline CDR1 is LNHDA and CDR2 SQIVND (reference sequence). The CDR3 DNA reads TGTGCCAGTAGTATAAATCAGGGGGCACACGAGCAGTACTTC. It encodes CASSINQGAHEQYF.

J is TRBJ2-2 and V is TRBV4-1, with TRBD2 identical over 14 bases. The length of the CDR3 is 15 residues. Germline CDR1 is MGHRA and CDR2 is YSYEKL. With 4 bases clipped from V and 6 bases from J, the junction kept 1 base outside the gene matches. This chain's CDR3 is CASSPGLAGAGELFF. CDR3 bases: TGCGCCAGCAGCCCGGGACTAGCGGGAGCCGGGGAGCTGTTTTTT.

This clone appeared a few times. V is TRBV15 and J is TRBJ1-2, with D maybe TRBD1 (6 bases). Germline CDR1 LNHNV, CDR2 YYDKDF (reference sequence). This CDR3 contains 15 residues. V gave up 1 base and J gave up 0 bases, with 9 bases separating them. CDR3 loop: CATSRVRGANYGYTF. The CDR3 DNA is TGTGCCACCAGCAGAGTTAGGGGGGCTAACTATGGCTACACCTTC.

The rearrangement joins TRBV12-3 or TRBV12-4 to TRBJ1-6; D ambiguous. V was shortened by 3 bases and J by 6 bases, with 6 bases between the two germline ends. This CDR3 is 13 amino acids long. The CDR3 spells CASSLIRNSPLHF. The CDR3 DNA sequence: TGTGCCAGCAGTTTGATCCGTAATTCACCCCTCCACTTT.

The chain couples TRBV7-6 to TRBJ1-6; unclear D gene. The CDR3 has 12 amino acids. Trimming pared 8 bases from V and 7 bases from J, leaving 9 bases between. Per the germline V gene, CDR1 is SGHVS and CDR2 is FNYEAQ. This CDR3 is CASGWWNSPLHF. CDR3 bases: TGTGCCAGCGGCTGGTGGAATTCACCCCTCCACTTT.

This clone was detected once. CDR3 nucleotides: TGTGCCAGTAGTATAGATGGGTTCGGGGGGCGAAATGAGCAGTTCTTC. Its translation is CASSIDGFGGRNEQFF. The V and J genes are TRBV19 and TRBJ2-1, with D possibly matching TRBD2 (7 bases). Germline CDR1 reads LNHDA; CDR2 reads SQIVND (reference sequence). The CDR3 is made up of 16 amino acids. V was cut by 0 bases and J by 7 bases, with 16 bases left in between.

V gene TRBV28 combines with J gene TRBJ1-1, with no clear D. Trimming shortened V by 1 base and J by 4 bases, and 7 bases separated the two germline ends. Germline V gives CDR1 MDHEN, CDR2 SYDVKM. This CDR3 is 13 amino acids long. CDR3 in amino acids: CASSLFRFTEAFF. DNA of the CDR3: TGTGCCAGCAGTTTATTCAGGTTCACTGAAGCTTTCTTT. Complete variable domain (other parts from reference TRBV28 and TRBJ1-1): DVKVTQSSRYLVKRTGEKVFLECVQDMDHENMFWYRQDPGLGLRLIYFSYDVKMKEKGDIPEGYSVSREKKERFSLILESASTNQTSMYLCASSLFRFTEAFFGQGTRLTVV.

The chain joins TRBV13 to TRBJ1-1, with D possibly matching TRBD1 (5 bases). The CDR3 contains 14 residues. Germline lookup yields CDR1 PRHDT and CDR2 FYEKMQ (reference sequence). The V end lost 3 bases, the J end lost 5 bases, and 13 bases lay between the germline ends. CDR3 in DNA: TGTGCCAGCAGCTTGGAGGGTGGGGGTACTGAAGCTTTCTTT. It codes for CASSLEGGGTEAFF.

The chain couples TRBV5-8 to TRBJ2-5, with TRBD1 matching over 7 bases. The CDR3 is 16 residues long. J gave up 2 bases and V 0 bases, and 7 bases lay outside the gene matches. CDR1 is SGHTS, CDR2 YDEGEE, per germline. The CDR3 protein is CASSLVLWTGQETQYF. The DNA for the CDR3 is TGTGCCAGCAGCTTGGTACTCTGGACAGGTCAAGAGACCCAGTACTTC.